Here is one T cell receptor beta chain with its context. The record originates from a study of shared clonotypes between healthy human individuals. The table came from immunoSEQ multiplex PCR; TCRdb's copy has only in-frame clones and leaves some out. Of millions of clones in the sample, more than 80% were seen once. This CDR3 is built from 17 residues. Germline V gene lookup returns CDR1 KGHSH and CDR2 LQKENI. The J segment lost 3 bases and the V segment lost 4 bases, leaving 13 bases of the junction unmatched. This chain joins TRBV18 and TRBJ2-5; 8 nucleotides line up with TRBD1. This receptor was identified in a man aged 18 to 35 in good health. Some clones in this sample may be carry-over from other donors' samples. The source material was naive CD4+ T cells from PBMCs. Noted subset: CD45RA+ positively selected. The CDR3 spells CASSLFQGARAEETQYF. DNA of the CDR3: TGTGCCAGCTCACTTTTCCAGGGGGCTAGGGCCGAAGAGACCCAGTACTTC. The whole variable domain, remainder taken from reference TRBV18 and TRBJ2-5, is NAGVMQNPRHLVRRRGQEARLRCSPMKGHSHVYWYRQLPEEGLKFMVYLQKENIIDESGMPKERFSAEFPKEGPSILRIQQVVRGDSAAYFCASSLFQGARAEETQYFGPGTRLLVL.